This T cell receptor beta chain was recorded in a study of tissue T cells after allogeneic stem cell transplantation (dated by TCRdb to 2022 to 2024). Concerning the study at large: Over an approximately 3-year period, about seven adult allo-HCT recipients with steroid-refractory GVHD were prospectively enrolled in a research-autopsy study. For viably preserved blood and marrow, CD3+ T cells were flow-sorted when cell numbers permitted, and smaller samples went directly to DNA extraction. Gastrointestinal GVHD was present in all GVHD patients, each of whom received several lines of GVHD-directed therapy, and 5 or 6 of these patients also had skin involvement. Every GVHD patient got a graft from a donor, with several grafts unmodified and three CD34-selected to deplete T cells. Pre-transplant PBMCs, which were of recipient origin, were available from about five GVHD patients. The study profiled TCR beta repertoires across many tissues from research autopsies of patients with and without GVHD, plus mouse models of GVHD. The human arm was a prospective observational study without blinding or randomization. Study-wide conclusions, independent of this receptor: The study did not establish which tissue TCRs were alloreactive or antigen-specific, and some clones may have been host cells that persisted. In both patients and mice, T cells from blood and spleen picked up only a limited part of the TCR repertoire that was detected in tissues. Sampling depth was acknowledged as a limitation, and the patient cohort was both small and clinically heterogeneous. Not many T cell clones showed up in more than one patient, yet clustering based on motifs uncovered repertoire signatures that were shared across patients in a tissue-specific way. Within patients, how anatomically similar tissues were was a major factor shaping TCR repertoire composition, regardless of disease or transplant status.

In light of the paper, this sample's time point label describes: recipient (host-origin) PBMCs collected before allo-HCT. The germline V gene specifies SGHAT as CDR1 and FQNNGV as CDR2. Taken from cysteine to phenylalanine, the CDR3 has 17 residues. Left in the record is the CDR3 DNA by itself, 51 bases read in frame from the first base. After removal of 5 bases from V and 4 bases from J, the junction retains 9 bases not matched to a gene. Preparation of the library involved the immunoSEQ multiplex PCR assay. Adaptive Biotechnologies performed the TCRbeta CDR3 sequencing at survey depth and reported CDR3 sequences, V/J genes, productive frequency and template counts. Amplification of TCR beta CDR3 regions started from genomic DNA instead of RNA. From the authors' description of their analysis: Jensen-Shannon divergence was used to quantify pairwise repertoire overlap between tissues, with a value of 1 indicating complete divergence and a value of 0 indicating identical repertoires. Tissues were clustered by single-linkage agglomerative hierarchical clustering of pairwise JSD values and displayed as dendrograms. GLIPH2 was run on all patient samples with simulation_depth 1000, kmer_min_depth 3, cdr3_length_cutoff 8, keeping groups with more than two unique CDR3s. In a standardized tissue-overlap score, Jaccard GLIPH-group overlap across patients was extrapolated to a standard repertoire size of 1000 clones. Linear mixed-effect models, with tissue included as a fixed effect and individual included as a random effect, were used to assess associations of diversity with clinical or experimental variables. Sourced from immuneACCESS, this table was stored by TCRdb with only in-frame sequences that have V and J called. A share of the clones is absent; for the studies checked, an unresolved V gene accounts for under half, and the remainder has no known explanation. V, J and clone size reflect that table, while D and trimming were determined from the DNA. Here the sample has about 28,000 clones; roughly 85% occur a single time. Of the sample, around 3.5% is held by the ten largest clones.

This clone is assessed as medium-sized (0.01 to 0.1%). Its recognized antigen is unknown. One base away there is no much larger clone; base qualities are not given. The sample in question was blood, obtained before transplantation. This TCR derives from a woman aged 18 to 55 who later had graft-versus-host disease after an allogeneic stem cell transplant. The chain was built from TRBV11-2 and TRBJ2-1, with 12 bases matching TRBD2. The DNA reads as follows: TGTGCCAGCAGCCACACGTCCGGGACTAGCGGGTACAATGAGCAGTTCTTC. Its amino acids are CASSHTSGTSGYNEQFF.